The clone carrying this TCR beta chain showed up just a few times. The target antigen is unknown. This specimen belongs to a study of identical twins. Notes on the study in general: Abundant beta clonotypes from cord blood bore fewer insertions; memory repertoires lacked this pattern.

TCRdb processed the 5' RACE reads anew with MiXCR; each CDR3 protein has one entry. The sample has hundreds of thousands of distinct CDR3 sequences, about a fifth seen once. Trimming left V 4 bases short and J 6 bases short, with 18 bases between. CDR1 is LGHNA, CDR2 YNFKEQ, per germline. The CDR3 has 16 residues. These data are also associated with another study on yellow fever vaccine responses in identical twins. That paper notes: Twins' T cell vaccine responses reportedly looked partly convergent, partly personalized.

The sequencing input was CD4+ T cells sorted from blood. The sequence was obtained from a woman between 18 and 29 years old in good health. The V and J genes are TRBV4-2 and TRBJ1-4; unclear D gene. The chain's CDR3 is CASSRLGVIGDEKLFF. In nucleotides, the CDR3 is TGTGCCAGCAGCCGCTTAGGAGTAATTGGGGATGAAAAACTGTTTTTT.